This T cell receptor beta chain appears in the sequencing data of a study of T cells in tuberculosis. Sequencing of TCR-alpha and TCR-beta chains was unpaired. TCRdb's table, derived via immunoSEQ multiplex PCR, lists solely in-frame clones and lacks some. The table records tens of thousands of clones, approximately 91% of them present only once. There are a few counts of this clone. The CDR3 contains 14 residues. The V segment lost 4 bases and the J segment 6 bases; nucleotides outside the gene matches: 4. Germline assignment: CDR1 SGHTA and CDR2 FQGNSA. Cells were sorted from thawed PBMC rested overnight and stained with GMM-loaded CD1B tetramer, viability dye and anti-CD3. CD1B tetramers were loaded with Rhodococcus equi-derived C32 glucose monomycolate.

This chain uses TRBV7-2 with TRBJ2-2, with 8 bases aligning to TRBD1. The sample comprised CD1b-GMM tetramer-negative cells sorted from PBMCs. This sequence originates from an adult woman with latent tuberculosis. The CDR3 is CASSYDRGPGELFF. DNA of the CDR3: TGTGCCAGCAGCTACGACAGGGGTCCCGGGGAGCTGTTTTTT. Full variable domain (remainder filled in from reference TRBV7-2 and TRBJ2-2): GAGVSQSPSNKVTEKGKDVELRCDPISGHTALYWYRQSLGQGLEFLIYFQGNSAPDKSGLPSDRFSAERTGGSVSTLTIQRTQQEDSAVYLCASSYDRGPGELFFGEGSRLTVL.